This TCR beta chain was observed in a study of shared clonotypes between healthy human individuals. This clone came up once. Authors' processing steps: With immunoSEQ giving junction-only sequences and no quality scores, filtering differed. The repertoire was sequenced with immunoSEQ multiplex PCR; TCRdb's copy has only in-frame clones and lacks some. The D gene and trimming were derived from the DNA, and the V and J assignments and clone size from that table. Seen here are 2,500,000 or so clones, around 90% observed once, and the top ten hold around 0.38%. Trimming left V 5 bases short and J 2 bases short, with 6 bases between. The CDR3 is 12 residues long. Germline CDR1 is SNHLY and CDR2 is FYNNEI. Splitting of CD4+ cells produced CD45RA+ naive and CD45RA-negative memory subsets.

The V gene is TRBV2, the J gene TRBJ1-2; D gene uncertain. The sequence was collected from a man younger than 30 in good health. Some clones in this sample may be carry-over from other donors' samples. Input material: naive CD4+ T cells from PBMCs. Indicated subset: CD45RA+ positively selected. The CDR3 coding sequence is TGTGCCAGCAGTCCCCTAAACTATGGCTACACCTTC. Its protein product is CASSPLNYGYTF.